The sequence of this T cell receptor (beta chain) was determined in a study of T cell changes during pregnancy in multiple sclerosis. About this clone itself: The sample holds other DNA sequences that translate to the same CDR3.

Assay used: immunoSEQ multiplex PCR; TCRdb lists only in-frame clones, some missing. Of 38,000 or so clones in the sample, 93% were seen once. V shed 5 bases and J 7 bases; nucleotides not matched to a gene: 4. Germline lookup yields CDR1 SGHTA and CDR2 FQGNSA. The CDR3 has 13 residues. The sequence was collected from a female donor with multiple sclerosis, enrolled in a pregnancy study. V usage is TRBV7-2 and J usage is TRBJ2-1; 8 bases map to TRBD2. This specimen was CD4+ T cells from peripheral blood mononuclear cells, taken in the first trimester of pregnancy. CDR3 residues: CASSLGGRNEQFF. The CDR3 DNA reads TGTGCCAGCAGCCTGGGCGGGAGGAATGAGCAGTTCTTC. Supplemented by reference TRBV7-2 and TRBJ2-1, the full variable domain reads GAGVSQSPSNKVTEKGKDVELRCDPISGHTALYWYRQSLGQGLEFLIYFQGNSAPDKSGLPSDRFSAERTGGSVSTLTIQRTQQEDSAVYLCASSLGGRNEQFFGPGTRLTVL.